What follows are 10 T cell receptor beta chains derived from one specimen sequenced in a study of T cells in Graves' hyperthyroidism and ophthalmopathy. Amplified TCR beta CDR3 regions derived from RNA transcripts. The HTBI primer set served for first-round RT-PCR of the TCR CDR3. One entry per CDR3 protein, called by TCRdb with MiXCR from the multiplex PCR reads. The sample includes under 300,000 distinct CDR3 sequences, more than 12% seen only once; the top ten take less than 15%. The sequenced sample was blood. These receptors all stem from a woman in her 40s with Graves' hyperthyroidism that later progressed to Graves' ophthalmopathy.

Many counts were recorded for this clonotype. The J gene is TRBJ2-3, the V gene TRBV5-6; no reliable D call. Trimming cost V 3 bases and J 6 bases, with 8 bases left between them. The germline V gene encodes CDR1 SGHDT and CDR2 YYEEEE. The length of the CDR3 is 12 residues. The CDR3 DNA follows: TGTGCCAGCAGCTGGGGTCCCGATACGCAGTATTTT. It is translated as CASSWGPDTQYF.

In this sample, this clonotype turned up a few times. The chain links TRBV9 to TRBJ2-6; D could derive from TRBD1 or TRBD2 (5 bases each). Germline V CDR1 and CDR2: SGDLS, YYNGEE. Trimming took 4 bases from V and 1 from J, leaving 18 bases between them. The CDR3 totals 18 residues. CDR3 DNA sequence: TGTGCCAGCAGCCTCCCGGGACGATTCCCTTCTGGGGCCAACGTCCTGACTTTC. Residues: CASSLPGRFPSGANVLTF.

This clonotype appeared a single time. One base away lies a much larger clone, so this may be a sequencing read error. This chain connects TRBV7-9 to TRBJ2-1; 11 bases are shared with TRBD2. The V segment lost 4 bases and the J segment 4 bases; nucleotides outside the gene matches: 9. Germline-derived CDR1 and CDR2 are SEHNR and FQNEAQ (reference sequence). The length of the CDR3 is 17 residues. As DNA, the CDR3 is TGTGCCAGCAGCTCCCGAAGGACTAGCGGGCCTTACAATGAGCAGTTCTTC. Its translation: CASSSRRTSGPYNEQFF. Filled out from reference TRBV7-9 and TRBJ2-1, the complete variable domain reads DTGVSQNPRHKITKRGQNVTFRCDPISEHNRLYWYRQTLGQGPEFLTYFQNEAQLEKSRLLSDRFSAERPKGSFSTLEIQRTEQGDSAMYLCASSSRRTSGPYNEQFFGPGTRLTVL.

This clonotype has ten or more counts. CDR3 protein: CASSSRAEAFF. DNA for the CDR3: TGTGCCAGCAGTTCTAGGGCCGAAGCTTTCTTT. The chain joins TRBV12-3 or TRBV12-4 to TRBJ1-1, with D hard to call. This CDR3 is built from 11 residues. Trimming cost V 4 bases and J 8 bases, with 8 bases left between them.

In its sample, this clonotype was seen many times. The rearrangement joins TRBV5-1 to TRBJ2-1; 11 bases are shared with TRBD2. The CDR3 is 16 residues long. The junction had 5 bases not matched to a gene; V was cut back by 2 bases and J by 4 bases. Germline CDR1 is SGHRS and CDR2 is YFSETQ. CDR3 in DNA: TGCGCCAGCAGCTTTTCCGGGACTAGCGGTTACAATGAGCAGTTCTTC. It specifies CASSFSGTSGYNEQFF.

The table lists this clonotype with many counts. The V call is TRBV28, the J call TRBJ2-7; TRBD2 agrees at 7 bases. There are 15 residues in the CDR3. With 2 bases clipped from V and 6 bases from J, the junction kept 10 bases outside the gene matches. CDR1 is MDHEN, CDR2 SYDVKM, per germline. The CDR3 DNA is TGTGCCAGCAGTTTAATCGGGGGAGGGAGGTCCGAGCAGTACTTC. This sequence encodes CASSLIGGGRSEQYF.

The table lists this clonotype with many counts. In nucleotides, the CDR3 is TGTGCCAGCAGCCGACCTAGCGGGAAGGGTTTAGGAAATGAGCAGTTCTTC. Amino acids: CASSRPSGKGLGNEQFF. V is TRBV12-3 or TRBV12-4 and J is TRBJ2-1; 9 bases are shared with TRBD2. V dropped 6 bases and J dropped 7; count of bases not matched to a gene: 16. This CDR3 region has 17 residues.

This clonotype has a count of ten or more. The genes are TRBV10-3 and TRBJ2-1, with TRBD2 matching 12 bases. The V segment lost 0 bases and the J segment 7 bases; nucleotides outside the gene matches: 10. CDR1 and CDR2 from the germline V gene are ENHRY and SYGVKD. The CDR3 has 18 residues. DNA for the CDR3: TGTGCCATCAGTGAGTCGGTCCTAGCGGGAGGGCCTGTAAATGAGCAGTTCTTC. Translation gives CAISESVLAGGPVNEQFF.

This clonotype occurred many times. The genes are TRBV18 and TRBJ2-5, with D perhaps matching TRBD1 (6 bases). The CDR3 length is 17 residues. From germline, CDR1 is KGHSH and CDR2 LQKENI. Trimming pared 2 bases from V and 2 bases from J, leaving 18 bases between. The CDR3 is CASSPINSRTAQETQYF. CDR3 DNA: TGTGCCAGCTCACCAATCAATTCCAGGACAGCGCAAGAGACCCAGTACTTC. Combining the CDR3 with reference TRBV18 and TRBJ2-5 gives the whole variable domain NAGVMQNPRHLVRRRGQEARLRCSPMKGHSHVYWYRQLPEEGLKFMVYLQKENIIDESGMPKERFSAEFPKEGPSILRIQQVVRGDSAAYFCASSPINSRTAQETQYFGPGTRLLVL.

This clonotype was recorded many times. V usage is TRBV29-1 and J usage is TRBJ2-6; no clear D. The CDR3 loop spans 15 amino acids. Trimming left V 4 bases short and J 2 bases short, with 12 bases between. Germline V gene data show CDR1 as SQVTM and CDR2 as ANQGSEA. The CDR3 sequence is CSVALTSTGANVLTF. The CDR3 DNA follows: TGCAGCGTTGCCCTTACTTCGACTGGGGCCAACGTCCTGACTTTC.